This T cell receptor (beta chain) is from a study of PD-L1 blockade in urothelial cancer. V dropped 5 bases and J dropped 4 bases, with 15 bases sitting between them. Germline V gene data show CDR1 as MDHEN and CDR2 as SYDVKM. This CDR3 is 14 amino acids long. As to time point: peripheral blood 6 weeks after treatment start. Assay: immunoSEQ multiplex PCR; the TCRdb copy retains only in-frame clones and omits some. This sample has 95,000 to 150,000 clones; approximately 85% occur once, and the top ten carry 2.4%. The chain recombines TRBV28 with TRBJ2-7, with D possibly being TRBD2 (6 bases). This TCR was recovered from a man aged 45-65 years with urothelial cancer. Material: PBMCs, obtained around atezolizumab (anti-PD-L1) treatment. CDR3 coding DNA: TGTGCCAGCAGTCTCACCGGAGGGCGGTACGAGCAGTACTTC. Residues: CASSLTGGRYEQYF.